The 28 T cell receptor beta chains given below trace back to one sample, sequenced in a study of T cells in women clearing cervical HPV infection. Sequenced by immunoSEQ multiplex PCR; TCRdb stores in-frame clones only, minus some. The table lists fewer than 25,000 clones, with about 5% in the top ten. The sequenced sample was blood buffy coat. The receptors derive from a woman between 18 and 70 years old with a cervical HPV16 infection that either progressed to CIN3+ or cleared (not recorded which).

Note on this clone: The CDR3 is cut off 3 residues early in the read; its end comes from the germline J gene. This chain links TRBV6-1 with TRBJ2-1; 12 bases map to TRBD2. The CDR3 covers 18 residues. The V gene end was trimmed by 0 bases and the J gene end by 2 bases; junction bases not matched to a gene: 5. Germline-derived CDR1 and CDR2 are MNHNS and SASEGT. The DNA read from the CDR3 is TGTGCCAGCAGTGAAGCCTGGCTAGCGGGGGGGACCTACAATGAG. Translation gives CASSEAWLAGGTYNE. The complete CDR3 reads CASSEAWLAGGTYNEQFF.

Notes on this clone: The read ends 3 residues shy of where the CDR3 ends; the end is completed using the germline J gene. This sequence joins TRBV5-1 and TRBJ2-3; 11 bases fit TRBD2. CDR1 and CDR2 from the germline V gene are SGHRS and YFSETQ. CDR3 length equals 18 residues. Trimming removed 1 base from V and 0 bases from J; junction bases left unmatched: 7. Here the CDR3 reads CASSLKTSGGTSTDTQYF. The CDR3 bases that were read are TGCGCCAGCAGCTTGAAAACTAGCGGGGGCACTAGCACAGATACG. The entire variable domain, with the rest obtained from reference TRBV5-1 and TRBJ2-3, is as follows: KAGVTQTPRYLIKTRGQQVTLSCSPISGHRSVSWYQQTPGQGLQFLFEYFSETQRNKGNFPGRFSGRQFSNSRSEMNVSTLELGDSALYLCASSLKTSGGTSTDTQYFGPGTRLTVL.

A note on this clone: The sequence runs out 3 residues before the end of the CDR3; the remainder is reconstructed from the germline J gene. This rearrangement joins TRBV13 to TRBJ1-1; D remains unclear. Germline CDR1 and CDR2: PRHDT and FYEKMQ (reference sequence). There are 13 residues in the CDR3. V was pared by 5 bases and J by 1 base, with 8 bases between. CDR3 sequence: CASSLDTNTEAFF. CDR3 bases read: TGTGCCAGCAGCCTCGACACGAACACTGAA.

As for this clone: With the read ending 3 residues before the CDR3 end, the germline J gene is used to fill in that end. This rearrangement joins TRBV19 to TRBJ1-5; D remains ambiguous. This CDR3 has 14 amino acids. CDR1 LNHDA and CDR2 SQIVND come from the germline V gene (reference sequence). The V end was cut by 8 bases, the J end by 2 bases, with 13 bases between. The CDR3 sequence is CASQVGRRNQPQHF. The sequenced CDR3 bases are TGTGCCAGTCAGGTCGGAAGGCGCAATCAGCCC.

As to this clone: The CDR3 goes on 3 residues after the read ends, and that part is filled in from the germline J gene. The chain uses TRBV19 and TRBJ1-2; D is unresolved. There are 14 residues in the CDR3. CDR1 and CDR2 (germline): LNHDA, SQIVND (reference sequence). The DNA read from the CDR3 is TGTGCCAGTAGTATATCACCCGGCACAGATACC. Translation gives CASSISPGTDT. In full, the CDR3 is CASSISPGTDTYTF.

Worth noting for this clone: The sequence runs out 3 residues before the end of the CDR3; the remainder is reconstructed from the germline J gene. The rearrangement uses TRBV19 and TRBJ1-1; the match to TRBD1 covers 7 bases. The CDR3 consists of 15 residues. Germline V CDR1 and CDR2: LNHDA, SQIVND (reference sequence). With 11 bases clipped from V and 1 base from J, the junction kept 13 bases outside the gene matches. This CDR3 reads CARMRGPGENTEAFF. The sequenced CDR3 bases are TGTGCCCGTATGAGGGGGCCGGGGGAGAACACTGAA.

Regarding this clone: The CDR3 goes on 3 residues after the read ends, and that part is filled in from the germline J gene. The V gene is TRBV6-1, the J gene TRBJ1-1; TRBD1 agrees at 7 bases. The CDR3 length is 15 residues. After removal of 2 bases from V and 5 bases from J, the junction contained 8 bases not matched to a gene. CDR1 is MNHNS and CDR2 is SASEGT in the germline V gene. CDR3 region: CASSEIRGTLTEAFF. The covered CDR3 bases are TGTGCCAGCAGTGAAATCAGGGGGACGTTGACTGAA.

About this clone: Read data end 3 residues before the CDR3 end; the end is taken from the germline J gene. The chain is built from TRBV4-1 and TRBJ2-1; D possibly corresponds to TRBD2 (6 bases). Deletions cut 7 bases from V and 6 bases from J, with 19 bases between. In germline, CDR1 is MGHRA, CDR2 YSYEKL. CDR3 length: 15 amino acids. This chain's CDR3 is CASKVGGKRGNEQFF. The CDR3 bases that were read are TGCGCCAGCAAGGTTGGAGGGAAAAGGGGCAATGAG.

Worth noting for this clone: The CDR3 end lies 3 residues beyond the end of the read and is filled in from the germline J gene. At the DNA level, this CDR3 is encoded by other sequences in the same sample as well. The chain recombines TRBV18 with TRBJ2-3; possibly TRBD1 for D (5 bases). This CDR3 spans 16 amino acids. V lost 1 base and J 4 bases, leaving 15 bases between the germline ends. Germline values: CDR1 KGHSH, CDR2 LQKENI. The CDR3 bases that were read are TGTGCCAGCTCACCACGGAATCAAAGGGGCCCAGATACG. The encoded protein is CASSPRNQRGPDT. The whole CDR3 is CASSPRNQRGPDTQYF.

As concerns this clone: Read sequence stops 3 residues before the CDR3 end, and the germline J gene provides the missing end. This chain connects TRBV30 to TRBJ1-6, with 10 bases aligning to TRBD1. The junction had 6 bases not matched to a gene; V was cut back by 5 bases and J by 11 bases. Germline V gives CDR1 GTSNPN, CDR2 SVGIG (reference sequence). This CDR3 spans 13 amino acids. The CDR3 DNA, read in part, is TGTGCCTGGGTGACAGGGGGCCCGGCACCC. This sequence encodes CAWVTGGPAP. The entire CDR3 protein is CAWVTGGPAPLHF.

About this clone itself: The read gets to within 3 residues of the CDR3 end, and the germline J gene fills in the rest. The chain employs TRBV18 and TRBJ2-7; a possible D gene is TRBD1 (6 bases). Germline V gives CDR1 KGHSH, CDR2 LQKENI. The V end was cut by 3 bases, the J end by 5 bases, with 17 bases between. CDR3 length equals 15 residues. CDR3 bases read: TGTGCCAGCTCACCGTTGACAGGCATATCGAACGAG. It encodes CASSPLTGISNE. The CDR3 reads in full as CASSPLTGISNEQYF.

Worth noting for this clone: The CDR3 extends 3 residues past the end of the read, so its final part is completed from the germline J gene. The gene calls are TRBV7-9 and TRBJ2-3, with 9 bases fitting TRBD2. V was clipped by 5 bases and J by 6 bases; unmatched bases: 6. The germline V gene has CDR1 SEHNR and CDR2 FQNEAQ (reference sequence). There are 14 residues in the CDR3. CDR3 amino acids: CASSILAGADTQYF. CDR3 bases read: TGTGCCAGCAGCATATTAGCGGGAGCTGATACG.

The part of the CDR3 DNA that was read is TGCAGTGCTAGAGATCCCAGGGCAGCCCAAGAGACC. Translating it yields CSARDPRAAQET. The complete CDR3 sequence is CSARDPRAAQETQYF. The chain is built from TRBV20-1 and TRBJ2-5, with TRBD1 as a possible D gene (5 bases). The DNA ends 3 residues before the CDR3 does, and the rest of the CDR3 is filled in from the germline J gene. CDR3 length equals 15 residues. Trimming took 0 bases from V and 1 from J, leaving 12 bases between them. Germline loops: CDR1 DFQATT, CDR2 SNEGSKA (reference sequence).

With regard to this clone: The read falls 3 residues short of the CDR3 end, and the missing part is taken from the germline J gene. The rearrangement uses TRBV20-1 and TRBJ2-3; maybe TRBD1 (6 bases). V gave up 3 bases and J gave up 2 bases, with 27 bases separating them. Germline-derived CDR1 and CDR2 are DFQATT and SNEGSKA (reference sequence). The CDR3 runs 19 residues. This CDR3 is CSASIPYRETREDTDTQYF. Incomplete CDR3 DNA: TGCAGTGCTAGTATCCCCTACAGGGAAACAAGAGAGGACACAGATACG.

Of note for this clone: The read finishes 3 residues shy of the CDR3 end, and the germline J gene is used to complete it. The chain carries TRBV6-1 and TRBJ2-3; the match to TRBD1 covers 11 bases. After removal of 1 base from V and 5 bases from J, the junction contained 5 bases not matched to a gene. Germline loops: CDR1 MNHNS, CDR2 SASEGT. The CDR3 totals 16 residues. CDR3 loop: CASSEVGQGAIDTQYF. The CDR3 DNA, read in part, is TGTGCCAGCAGTGAAGTTGGACAGGGGGCTATAGATACG.

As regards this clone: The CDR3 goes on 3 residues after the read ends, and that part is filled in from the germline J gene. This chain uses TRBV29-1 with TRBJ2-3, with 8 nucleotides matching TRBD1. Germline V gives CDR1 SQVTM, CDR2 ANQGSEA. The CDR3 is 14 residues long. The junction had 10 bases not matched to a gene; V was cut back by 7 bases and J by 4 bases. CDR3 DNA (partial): TGCAGCGGGAATGGACAGGGAGGTCCAGATACG. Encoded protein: CSGNGQGGPDT. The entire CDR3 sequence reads CSGNGQGGPDTQYF.

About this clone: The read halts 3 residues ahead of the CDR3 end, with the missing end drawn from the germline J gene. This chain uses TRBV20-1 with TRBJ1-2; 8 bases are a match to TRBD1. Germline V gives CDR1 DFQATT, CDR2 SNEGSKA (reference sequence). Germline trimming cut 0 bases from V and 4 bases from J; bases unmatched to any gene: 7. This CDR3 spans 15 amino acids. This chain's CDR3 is CSARDPQGALYGYTF. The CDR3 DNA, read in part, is TGCAGTGCTAGAGATCCCCAGGGGGCGCTCTATGGC.

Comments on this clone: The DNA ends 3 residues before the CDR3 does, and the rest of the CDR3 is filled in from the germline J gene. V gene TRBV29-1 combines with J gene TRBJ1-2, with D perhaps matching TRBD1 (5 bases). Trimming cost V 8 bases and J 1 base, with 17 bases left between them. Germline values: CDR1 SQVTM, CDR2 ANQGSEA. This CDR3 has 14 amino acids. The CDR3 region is CSRPGHPLNYGYTF. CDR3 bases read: TGCAGCCGCCCTGGACACCCCCTTAACTATGGC.

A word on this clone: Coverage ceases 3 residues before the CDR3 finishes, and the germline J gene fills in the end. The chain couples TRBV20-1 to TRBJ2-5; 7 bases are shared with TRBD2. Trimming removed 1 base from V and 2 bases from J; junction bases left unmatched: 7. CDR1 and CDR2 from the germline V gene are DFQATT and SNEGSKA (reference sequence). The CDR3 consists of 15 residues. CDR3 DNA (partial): TGCAGTGCTAGAGCTCCGTGGGGGGGACAAGAGACC. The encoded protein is CSARAPWGGQET. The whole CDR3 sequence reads CSARAPWGGQETQYF.

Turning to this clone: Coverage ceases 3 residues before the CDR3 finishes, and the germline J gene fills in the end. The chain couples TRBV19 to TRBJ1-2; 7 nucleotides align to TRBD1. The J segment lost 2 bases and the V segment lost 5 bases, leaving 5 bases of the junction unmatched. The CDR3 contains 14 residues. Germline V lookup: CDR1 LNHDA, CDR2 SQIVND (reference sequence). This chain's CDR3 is CASSPGGWNYGYTF. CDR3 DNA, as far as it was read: TGTGCCAGTAGTCCAGGGGGGTGGAACTATGGC.

CDR3 sequence reads: CSVSGTENTEAFF. The sequenced part of the CDR3 DNA is TGCAGCGTTTCCGGGACAGAGAACACTGAA. The V gene is TRBV29-1, the J gene TRBJ1-1, with TRBD1 matching over 7 bases. The read terminates 3 residues ahead of where the CDR3 ends, so the germline J gene completes it. CDR3 length: 13 amino acids. Trimming cost V 5 bases and J 1 base; bases outside gene matches: 4. Germline CDR1 and CDR2: SQVTM and ANQGSEA.

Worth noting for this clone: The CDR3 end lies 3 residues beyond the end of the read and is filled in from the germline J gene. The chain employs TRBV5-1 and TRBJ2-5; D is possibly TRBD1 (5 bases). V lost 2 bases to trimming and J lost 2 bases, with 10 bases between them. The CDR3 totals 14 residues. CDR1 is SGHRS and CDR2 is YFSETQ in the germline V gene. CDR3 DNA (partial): TGCGCCAGCAGCTTCTATCAGGGACAAGAGACC. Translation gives CASSFYQGQET. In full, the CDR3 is CASSFYQGQETQYF.

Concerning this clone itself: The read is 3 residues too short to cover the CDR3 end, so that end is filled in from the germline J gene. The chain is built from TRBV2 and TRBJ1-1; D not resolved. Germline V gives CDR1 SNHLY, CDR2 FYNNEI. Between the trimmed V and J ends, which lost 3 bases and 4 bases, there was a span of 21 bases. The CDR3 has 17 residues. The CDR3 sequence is CASSEPLMGRIGTEAFF. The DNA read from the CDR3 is TGTGCCAGCAGTGAGCCCCTAATGGGCAGGATCGGCACTGAA. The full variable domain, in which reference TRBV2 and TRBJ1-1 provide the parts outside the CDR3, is EPEVTQTPSHQVTQMGQEVILRCVPISNHLYFYWYRQILGQKVEFLVSFYNNEISEKSEIFDDQFSVERPDGSNFTLKIRSTKLEDSAMYFCASSEPLMGRIGTEAFFGQGTRLTVV.

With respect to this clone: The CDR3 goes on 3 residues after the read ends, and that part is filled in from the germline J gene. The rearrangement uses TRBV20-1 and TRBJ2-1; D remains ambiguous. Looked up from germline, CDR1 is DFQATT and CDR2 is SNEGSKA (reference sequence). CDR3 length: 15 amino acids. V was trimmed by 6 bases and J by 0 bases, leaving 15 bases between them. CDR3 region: CSAFRLSTSYNEQFF. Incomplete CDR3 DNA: TGCAGTGCCTTTCGGTTGAGCACCTCCTACAATGAG.

The sequenced CDR3 bases are TGTGCCAGCAGCTTTGGCAGGACCGGGGAG. It specifies CASSFGRTGE. The entire CDR3 protein reads CASSFGRTGELFF. This rearrangement joins TRBV11-2 to TRBJ2-2, with D uncertain. The CDR3 goes on 3 residues after the read ends, and that part is filled in from the germline J gene. The ends were cut back, 3 bases at V and 5 bases at J, with 7 bases in the middle. Germline V gene data show CDR1 as SGHAT and CDR2 as FQNNGV. The CDR3 loop spans 13 amino acids.

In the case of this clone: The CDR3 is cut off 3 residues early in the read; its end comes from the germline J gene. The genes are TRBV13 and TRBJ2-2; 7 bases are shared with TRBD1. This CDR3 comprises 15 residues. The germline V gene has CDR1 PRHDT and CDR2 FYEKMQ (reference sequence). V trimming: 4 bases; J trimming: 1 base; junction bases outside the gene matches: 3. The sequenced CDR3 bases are TGTGCCAGCAGCTGGGGGACAGTGAACACCGGGGAG. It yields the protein CASSWGTVNTGE. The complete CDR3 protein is CASSWGTVNTGELFF.

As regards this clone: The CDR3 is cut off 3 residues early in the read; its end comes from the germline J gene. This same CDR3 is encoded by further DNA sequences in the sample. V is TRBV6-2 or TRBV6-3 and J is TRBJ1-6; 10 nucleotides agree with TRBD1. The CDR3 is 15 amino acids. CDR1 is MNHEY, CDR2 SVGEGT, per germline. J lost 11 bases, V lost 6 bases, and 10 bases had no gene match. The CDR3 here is CASRPGTGDRPPLHF. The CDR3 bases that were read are TGTGCCAGCAGACCCGGGACAGGGGATAGGCCACCC.

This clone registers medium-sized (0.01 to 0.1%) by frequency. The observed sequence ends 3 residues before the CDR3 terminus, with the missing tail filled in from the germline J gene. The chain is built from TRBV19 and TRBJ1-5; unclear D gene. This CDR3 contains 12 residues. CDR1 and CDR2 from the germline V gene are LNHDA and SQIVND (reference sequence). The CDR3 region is CASSIGPTPQHF. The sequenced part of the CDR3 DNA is TGTGCCAGTAGTATAGGGCCAACCCCC.